This T cell receptor (beta chain) comes out of a study of blood T cell repertoires in COVID-19. This clone occurred once. Authors' processing steps: Amplified reference gene primers provided the basis for estimating nucleated cell counts. TCRdb keeps only in-frame clones here, not all; method: immunoSEQ multiplex PCR. V, J and clone size are taken as reported in that table, and D and trimming were inferred from the DNA itself. The data show more than 200,000 clones, with around four fifths seen just once and 4.2% held by the top ten. Trimming removed 0 bases from V and 3 bases from J, with 9 bases in between. From germline, CDR1 is MNHNS and CDR2 SASEGT. The CDR3 contains 15 residues.

This clonotype originated in a man aged 55 to 70 with acute or convalescent COVID-19. Sequenced sample: peripheral blood. The chain combines TRBV6-1 with TRBJ1-5; D is undetermined. Here the CDR3 DNA reads TGTGCCAGCAGTGAAGCGCGAGGCTCCAATCAGCCCCAGCATTTT. Translated: CASSEARGSNQPQHF.